The present TCR beta chain was sequenced within a study of identical twins. General study findings and limits: Out-of-frame beta chain sequences displayed weaker excess sharing between twins. Fewer insertions marked abundant cord blood beta clonotypes; young adult naive trended weakly, memory not at all.

This CDR3 spans 14 amino acids. In germline, CDR1 is DFQATT, CDR2 SNEGSKA (reference sequence). With V trimmed by 4 bases and J by 2 bases, 6 bases remained unmatched. For this clonotype: Its specificity is not known.

Template switching added a universal primer site, and cDNA bore unique molecular identifiers. Each CDR3 protein is one row after TCRdb ran MiXCR on the 5' RACE reads. The sample includes more than 1.5 million distinct CDR3 sequences, under 35% of them seen just once. This TCR was recovered from a newborn girl in good health. The rearrangement uses TRBV20-1 and TRBJ2-5; 8 nucleotides align to TRBD2. The sequenced sample consisted of cord blood. The CDR3 here is CSATSGGPQETQYF. The DNA of the CDR3 is TGCAGTGCTACCAGCGGGGGACCACAAGAGACCCAGTACTTC.